This T cell receptor beta chain was captured in a study of T cells after posttransplantation cyclophosphamide. V lost 0 bases to trimming and J lost 3 bases; unmatched junction nucleotides: 6. The length of the CDR3 is 15 residues. In germline, CDR1 is SGDLS, CDR2 YYNGEE. Profiling relied on immunoSEQ multiplex PCR, and the TCRdb table lists in-frame clones only, not all of them. The data contain around 66,000 clones, roughly 93% of them seen just once; the ten biggest clones take up roughly 3%. This TCR was recovered from a woman aged 25 to 39 in good health and a related stem cell transplant donor. Sequenced material: PBMCs. J is TRBJ2-7 and V is TRBV9; 7 bases are a match to TRBD1. The CDR3 DNA reads as TGTGCCAGCAGCGTAGGGACAGGAGAATTCTACGAGCAGTACTTC. This sequence encodes CASSVGTGEFYEQYF.